These 6 T cell receptor beta chains share one sample of origin, sequenced in a study of shared clonotypes between healthy human individuals. The repertoire was sequenced with immunoSEQ multiplex PCR; TCRdb's copy has only in-frame clones and lacks some. The profile shows some 2 million clones, 85% to 95% of them singletons. Material: naive CD4+ T cells sorted from blood. Documented subset: CD45RA+ positively selected. Every receptor here comes from a man between 18 and 29 years old in good health.

In nucleotides, the CDR3 is TGTGCCAGCGTGACGGGGGGGAACTATGGCTACACCTTC. Its translation is CASVTGGNYGYTF. This chain links TRBV6-1 with TRBJ1-2, with D possibly matching TRBD1 (5 bases). The CDR3 runs 13 residues. Germline assignment: CDR1 MNHNS and CDR2 SASEGT. V was shortened by 8 bases and J by 2 bases, with 12 bases between the two germline ends.

The genes are TRBV18 and TRBJ2-5; D is undetermined. V lost 4 bases and J 2 bases, leaving 14 bases between the germline ends. The CDR3 covers 15 residues. The germline V gene encodes CDR1 KGHSH and CDR2 LQKENI. The CDR3 DNA follows: TGTGCCAGCTCACTCATTAAGGGCCAGCAAGAGACCCAGTACTTC. Translation gives CASSLIKGQQETQYF.

The table lists this clone with a count of one. The chain employs TRBV15 and TRBJ1-6; maybe TRBD1 (5 bases). Trimming took 1 base from V and 12 from J, leaving 10 bases between them. Germline lookup yields CDR1 LNHNV and CDR2 YYDKDF (reference sequence). CDR3 length: 13 residues. The CDR3 sequence is CATSRASTGPLHF. In DNA form, the CDR3 reads TGTGCCACCAGCAGAGCTTCAACAGGACCCCTCCACTTT.

V gene TRBV30 combines with J gene TRBJ2-7, with D unresolved. Per the germline V gene, CDR1 is GTSNPN and CDR2 is SVGIG (reference sequence). The CDR3 loop spans 14 amino acids. V lost 0 bases to trimming and J lost 0 bases, with 9 bases between them. CDR3 amino acids: CAWSVLPHSYEQYF. DNA of the CDR3: TGTGCCTGGAGTGTACTCCCACACTCCTACGAGCAGTACTTC.

This clone was seen repeatedly, ten times or more. The V call is TRBV7-9, the J call TRBJ2-4; D not certain. Trimming pared 11 bases from V and 7 bases from J, leaving 9 bases between. This CDR3 spans 10 amino acids. CDR1 is SEHNR, CDR2 FQNEAQ, per germline (reference sequence). CDR3 sequence (DNA): TGTGCCGTCGAGGAGAACATTCAGTACTTC. Translating gives CAVEENIQYF.

The rearrangement joins TRBV28 to TRBJ1-3, with D hard to call. The CDR3 runs to 11 residues. Trimming removed 8 bases at V and 4 bases at J, with 6 bases between. CDR1 is MDHEN and CDR2 is SYDVKM in the germline V gene. The CDR3, as DNA: TGTGCCAGCCATGGGGGAAACACCATATATTTT. It is translated as CASHGGNTIYF.